This entry describes one T cell receptor beta chain. Assay used: immunoSEQ multiplex PCR; TCRdb lists only in-frame clones, some missing. The sample carries 50,000 or so clones, approximately 92% recorded once. The sample belongs to a study of T cell changes during pregnancy in multiple sclerosis. The sample consisted of CD4+ T cells from peripheral blood mononuclear cells, taken in the third trimester of pregnancy. This clonotype was sampled from a female donor with multiple sclerosis, enrolled in a pregnancy study.

The CDR3 loop reads CASGSPRGSTDTQYF. The CDR3 region has the DNA TGTGCTAGTGGTTCGCCGCGGGGGAGCACAGATACGCAGTATTTT. V is TRBV12-5 and J is TRBJ2-3; 7 nucleotides agree with TRBD2. This CDR3 contains 15 residues. V lost 4 bases and J lost 0; bases outside the gene matches: 4. Germline V gene sequence: CDR1 LGHNT, CDR2 FRNRAP.